This passage covers 7 T cell receptor beta chains from one sample sequenced in a study of metastatic and nonmetastatic thyroid tumors. MiXCR was used by TCRdb to re-call the PCR reads. The sample holds about 30,000 clones, about a tenth seen once. All patients were untreated before thyroid surgery. Input material: blood. These receptors were obtained from a female donor with papillary thyroid cancer or a benign thyroid nodule (not recorded which). Some clones in this sample may be carry-over from other donors' samples.

This clone was seen more than once but under ten times. The germline gene is not matched at one end of the junction; a read error may be the cause. The chain carries TRBV6-1 and TRBJ1-2; 7 positions match TRBD1. Germline-derived CDR1 and CDR2 are MNHNS and SASEGT. The CDR3 runs 15 residues. The CDR3: CVSSLNRGWNYGYNF. CDR3 coding DNA: TGTGTCAGCAGTCTTAACAGGGGATGGAACTATGGCTACAACTTC.

A remark on this clone: One junction end does not reproduce the germline sequence, and a read error may be involved. Here the CDR3 DNA reads TGTGCCAGCGGTTTATTGGCGGGCCCCCAGCAGTTCTTC. Encoded protein: CASGLLAGPQQFF. V and J are TRBV27 and TRBJ2-1, with a weak D call TRBD2 (5 bases). The germline V gene encodes CDR1 MNHEY and CDR2 SMNVEV (reference sequence). The CDR3 runs to 13 residues.

This clone occurred a few times. This could be a read error, since a much larger clone is one nucleotide away. This sample also contains other DNA sequences that code for the same CDR3. V usage is TRBV6-1 and J usage is TRBJ2-6; TRBD1 is a possible D gene (5 bases). Looked up from germline, CDR1 is MNHNS and CDR2 is SASEGT. This CDR3 contains 15 residues. CDR3 nucleotides: TGTGCCAGCAGCCGCACCCTTTCTGGGGCCAACGCCCTGACTTTT. Protein product: CASSRTLSGANALTF.

This clone was detected ten times or more. This chain uses TRBV28 with TRBJ2-3, with D uncertain. Trimming took 4 bases from V and 2 from J, leaving 7 bases between them. CDR3 size: 13 residues. Germline CDR1 MDHEN, CDR2 SYDVKM. The CDR3 DNA sequence: TGTGCCAGCAGTTCCCCGACCACAGATACGCAGTATTTT. Its translation is CASSSPTTDTQYF. Based on the CDR3 plus reference TRBV28 and TRBJ2-3, the full variable domain is DVKVTQSSRYLVKRTGEKVFLECVQDMDHENMFWYRQDPGLGLRLIYFSYDVKMKEKGDIPEGYSVSREKKERFSLILESASTNQTSMYLCASSSPTTDTQYFGPGTRLTVL.

The chain employs TRBV18 and TRBJ2-7; D gene uncertain. The V gene lost 6 bases and the J gene lost 2 bases, with 14 bases spanning the gap. Germline V lookup: CDR1 KGHSH, CDR2 LQKENI. This CDR3 spans 14 amino acids. The CDR3 bases are TGTGCCAGCTCCGGGTCCGGTTGGGCCTACGAGCAGTACTTC. Protein product: CASSGSGWAYEQYF. The variable domain in full, completed from reference TRBV18 and TRBJ2-7, reads NAGVMQNPRHLVRRRGQEARLRCSPMKGHSHVYWYRQLPEEGLKFMVYLQKENIIDESGMPKERFSAEFPKEGPSILRIQQVVRGDSAAYFCASSGSGWAYEQYFGPGTRLTVT.

The table lists this clone with many counts. The rearrangement uses TRBV27 and TRBJ2-4, with 12 bases fitting TRBD1. Germline V gives CDR1 MNHEY, CDR2 SMNVEV (reference sequence). The CDR3 totals 16 residues. V dropped 6 bases and J dropped 6; count of bases not matched to a gene: 9. The CDR3 here is CASRGQGAALTNIQYF. The CDR3 nucleotides are TGTGCCAGCAGGGGACAGGGGGCGGCCCTCACAAACATTCAGTACTTC.

The table lists this clone with many counts. J is TRBJ1-2 and V is TRBV2; 9 positions agree with TRBD1. This CDR3 has 14 amino acids. CDR1 and CDR2 (germline): SNHLY, FYNNEI. With V trimmed by 4 bases and J by 7 bases, 7 bases remained unmatched. The CDR3 DNA sequence: TGTGCCAGCAGTGCACCGGGACAGGGATTTGGCTACACCTTC. Protein product: CASSAPGQGFGYTF.